The 2 T cell receptor beta chains below were found in one sample sequenced in a study of blood T cell repertoires in COVID-19. Sequencing used immunoSEQ multiplex PCR; TCRdb keeps in-frame clones, though not all of them. The data hold approximately 440,000 clones, with 90% observed a single time. Sequenced: PBMCs or T cells enriched from blood (not recorded which). These receptors originate from a man aged 18 to 29 who had recovered from COVID-19.

V usage is TRBV5-5 and J usage is TRBJ1-2; D is ambiguous. The ends were cut back, 0 bases at V and 3 bases at J, with 9 bases in the middle. The CDR3 covers 14 residues. CDR1 and CDR2 (germline): SGHKS, YYEKEE (reference sequence). The CDR3: CASSLAVSDYGYTF. The CDR3 DNA reads as TGTGCCAGCAGCTTGGCCGTCAGCGACTATGGCTACACCTTC.

A note on this clone: Other DNA sequences from this sample encode an identical CDR3 as well. This rearrangement joins TRBV6-5 to TRBJ1-4; no clear D gene. Trimming took off 5 bases at V and 8 bases at J, with 3 bases between the two ends. The germline V gene has CDR1 MNHEY and CDR2 SVGAGI. The CDR3 is made up of 10 amino acids. The CDR3 region has the DNA TGTGCCAGCAGTCAAGAAAAACTGTTTTTT. The encoded protein is CASSQEKLFF.